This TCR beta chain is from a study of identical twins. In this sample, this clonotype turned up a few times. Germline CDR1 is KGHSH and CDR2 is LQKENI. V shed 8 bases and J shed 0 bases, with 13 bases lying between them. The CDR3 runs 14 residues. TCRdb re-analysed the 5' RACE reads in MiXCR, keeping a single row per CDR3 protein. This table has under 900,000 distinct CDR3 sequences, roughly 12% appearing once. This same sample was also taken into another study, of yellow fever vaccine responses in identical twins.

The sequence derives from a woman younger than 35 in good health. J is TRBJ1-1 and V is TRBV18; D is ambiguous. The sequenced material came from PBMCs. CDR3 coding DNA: TGTGCCAGCCTCGACCCGGGCCTGAACACTGAAGCTTTCTTT. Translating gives CASLDPGLNTEAFF.